The 30 T cell receptor beta chains listed next were all sequenced from one sample in a study of blood T cell repertoires in COVID-19. The method was immunoSEQ multiplex PCR; TCRdb's version includes in-frame clones alone and lacks a portion of them. The repertoire holds over 150,000 clones, with about 86% as singletons. Sequencing was performed on PBMCs or T cells enriched from blood (not recorded which). These TCRs come from a man aged 45 to 65 who had recovered from COVID-19.

The V and J genes are TRBV4-1 and TRBJ1-4; D remains ambiguous. The ends were cut back, 0 bases at V and 8 bases at J, with 13 bases in the middle. This CDR3 comprises 15 residues. The germline gives CDR1 MGHRA, CDR2 YSYEKL. The CDR3 protein is CASSQDQIFREKLFF. DNA for the CDR3: TGCGCCAGCAGCCAAGATCAAATCTTCCGGGAAAAACTGTTTTTT.

The V and J genes are TRBV20-1 and TRBJ1-5; D is unresolved. CDR3 size: 13 residues. Germline CDR1 DFQATT, CDR2 SNEGSKA (reference sequence). Trimming removed 3 bases at V and 7 bases at J, with 13 bases between. The CDR3 reads CSASVGVGQPQHF. CDR3 coding DNA: TGCAGTGCTAGTGTCGGGGTGGGGCAGCCCCAGCATTTT.

The chain has TRBV27 and TRBJ1-2; no clear D. The V gene's germline CDR1 is MNHEY and CDR2 SMNVEV (reference sequence). Trimming pared 2 bases from V and 0 bases from J, leaving 7 bases between. This CDR3 is built from 14 residues. CDR3 DNA sequence: TGTGCCAGCAGTTTAAGCGCAGCTAACTATGGCTACACCTTC. Amino acids: CASSLSAANYGYTF.

The V and J genes are TRBV7-8 and TRBJ2-2, with 8 bases lining up with TRBD2. CDR3 length equals 16 residues. After removal of 5 bases from V and 5 bases from J, the junction contained 10 bases not matched to a gene. Germline V gives CDR1 SGHVS, CDR2 FQNEAQ. The CDR3 spells CASSVTGGAGTGELFF. CDR3 bases: TGTGCCAGCAGCGTCACCGGGGGGGCCGGAACCGGGGAGCTGTTTTTT.

This CDR3 is CASSLRLGNQPQHF. CDR3 in DNA: TGTGCCAGCAGCCTTCGACTAGGCAATCAGCCCCAGCATTTT. The chain is built from TRBV3-1 (or the pseudogene TRBV3-2) and TRBJ1-5; D not certain. Trimming removed 4 bases from V and 2 bases from J, with 9 bases in between. CDR1 is LGHDT, CDR2 YNNKEL, per germline (reference sequence). The CDR3 extends over 14 amino acids.

The chain is built from TRBV7-2 and TRBJ2-7; 10 nucleotides align to TRBD1. The junction had 15 bases not matched to a gene; V was cut back by 7 bases and J by 6 bases. The length of the CDR3 is 16 residues. The germline V gene encodes CDR1 SGHTA and CDR2 FQGNSA. The CDR3, as DNA: TGTGCCAGCACCCCTTTCGCCGGGACAGGGGTACGCGAGCAGTACTTC. As protein: CASTPFAGTGVREQYF.

The chain employs TRBV4-2 and TRBJ2-1; TRBD2 matches 14 bases. Germline V CDR1 and CDR2: LGHNA, YNFKEQ. The trim removed 5 bases at V and 3 bases at J, leaving 9 bases unmatched. The CDR3 is made up of 18 amino acids. Here the CDR3 reads CASSNRLAGGHSYNEQFF. For the CDR3, the DNA is TGTGCCAGCAGCAATCGACTAGCGGGGGGGCATAGCTACAATGAGCAGTTCTTC.

The chain recombines TRBV5-1 with TRBJ1-3; D is possibly TRBD1 (6 bases). The CDR3 spans 16 residues. V dropped 1 base and J dropped 1 base, with 12 bases sitting between them. Germline loops: CDR1 SGHRS, CDR2 YFSETQ. The CDR3 here is CASSLLVGASGNTIYF. The CDR3 region has the DNA TGCGCCAGCAGCTTGTTGGTGGGGGCGTCTGGAAACACCATATATTTT.

This chain connects TRBV3-1 (or the pseudogene TRBV3-2) to TRBJ1-4, with D perhaps TRBD1 (5 bases). This CDR3 has 14 residues. The germline CDR1 and CDR2 sequences are LGHDT and YNNKEL (reference sequence). V lost 4 bases to trimming and J lost 7 bases, with 13 bases between them. The DNA for the CDR3 is TGTGCCAGCAGCCCGAGGGGAGGAGGTGAAAAACTGTTTTTT. Amino acid sequence: CASSPRGGGEKLFF.

The V call is TRBV5-4, the J call TRBJ1-1; D is unclear. The CDR3 extends over 14 amino acids. Germline CDR1 SGHNT, CDR2 YYREEE (reference sequence). Trimming stripped 0 bases from V and 1 base from J, with 7 bases between. CDR3 sequence: CASSLEYGNTEAFF. The CDR3, as DNA: TGTGCCAGCAGCTTGGAATACGGGAACACTGAAGCTTTCTTT.

V and J are TRBV20-1 and TRBJ1-5; D gene uncertain. This CDR3 spans 14 amino acids. Trimming left V 3 bases short and J 0 bases short, with 9 bases between. Germline CDR1 and CDR2: DFQATT and SNEGSKA (reference sequence). The CDR3 nucleotides read TGCAGTGCTAGTCTCAAACATAGCAATCAGCCCCAGCATTTT. It specifies CSASLKHSNQPQHF.

The chain couples TRBV21-1 to TRBJ2-7; TRBD1 was called by the table and not checked on the DNA. TRBV21-1 is a known pseudogene. This CDR3 has 12 amino acids. In DNA form, the CDR3 reads TGTGCCAGCAGCAACAGGGACTACGAGCAGTACTTC. Translation gives CASSNRDYEQYF.

Worth noting for this clone: Other DNA sequences of this sample code for an identical CDR3. The chain links TRBV7-3 to TRBJ2-5, with TRBD2 matching over 8 bases. CDR3 length: 14 residues. J was trimmed by 4 bases and V by 6 bases; bases with no gene match: 7. The germline V gene encodes CDR1 SGHTA and CDR2 FQGTGA. CDR3 in DNA: TGTGCCAGCAGTTTAGCGGGGAGGGGAGAGACCCAGTACTTC. It yields the protein CASSLAGRGETQYF.

The chain has TRBV19 and TRBJ1-5; tentatively, D is TRBD1 (6 bases). Trimming left V 9 bases short and J 4 bases short, with 16 bases between. The V gene's germline CDR1 is LNHDA and CDR2 SQIVND (reference sequence). This CDR3 contains 14 residues. The CDR3 here is CASDWDNRNQPQHF. CDR3 bases: TGTGCCAGCGATTGGGACAACCGGAATCAGCCCCAGCATTTT. Full variable domain (missing parts from reference TRBV19 and TRBJ1-5): DGGITQSPKYLFRKEGQNVTLSCEQNLNHDAMYWYRQDPGQGLRLIYYSQIVNDFQKGDIAEGYSVSREKKESFPLTVTSAQKNPTAFYLCASDWDNRNQPQHFGDGTRLSIL.

The chain couples TRBV5-8 to TRBJ2-1, with D possibly matching TRBD1 (5 bases). The CDR3 is made up of 17 amino acids. The V gene's germline CDR1 is SGHTS and CDR2 YDEGEE. V lost 4 bases and J 0 bases, leaving 17 bases between the germline ends. The CDR3 protein is CASSPLAGAGSYNEQFF. The CDR3 DNA follows: TGTGCCAGCAGCCCCCTGGCTGGGGCCGGCTCCTACAATGAGCAGTTCTTC.

The V call is TRBV30, the J call TRBJ2-3; tentative D call: TRBD1 (5 bases). Germline V gives CDR1 GTSNPN, CDR2 SVGIG (reference sequence). V lost 4 bases and J 1 base, leaving 9 bases between the germline ends. This CDR3 spans 13 amino acids. The CDR3 DNA reads TGTGCCTGGAAAGGGGCCCGCACAGATACGCAGTATTTT. It translates to CAWKGARTDTQYF. The variable domain in full, with the rest retrieved from reference TRBV30 and TRBJ2-3, is SQTIHQWPATLVQPVGSPLSLECTVEGTSNPNLYWYRQAAGRGLQLLFYSVGIGQISSEVPQNLSASRPQDRQFILSSKKLLLSDSGFYLCAWKGARTDTQYFGPGTRLTVL.

The rearrangement uses TRBV19 and TRBJ1-6; D is perhaps TRBD1 (5 bases). Germline CDR1 LNHDA, CDR2 SQIVND (reference sequence). The CDR3 is made up of 12 amino acids. The V end was cut by 4 bases, the J end by 9 bases, with 7 bases between. CDR3 region: CASSTGLSPLHF. The CDR3 region has the DNA TGTGCCAGTAGTACAGGGCTTTCACCCCTCCACTTT. The entire variable domain, with the rest obtained from reference TRBV19 and TRBJ1-6, is as follows: DGGITQSPKYLFRKEGQNVTLSCEQNLNHDAMYWYRQDPGQGLRLIYYSQIVNDFQKGDIAEGYSVSREKKESFPLTVTSAQKNPTAFYLCASSTGLSPLHFGNGTRLTVT.

This clone was observed once. This rearrangement joins TRBV18 to TRBJ2-7, with D unresolved. Germline loops: CDR1 KGHSH, CDR2 LQKENI. Trimming took 4 bases from V and 2 from J, leaving 9 bases between them. The CDR3 runs 13 residues. The chain's CDR3 is CASSQVDTYEQYF. CDR3 in DNA: TGTGCCAGCTCACAGGTAGACACCTACGAGCAGTACTTC.

J is TRBJ2-3 and V is TRBV2; the D gene is possibly TRBD1 (6 bases). The length of the CDR3 is 13 residues. Germline lookup yields CDR1 SNHLY and CDR2 FYNNEI. V was clipped by 7 bases and J by 2 bases, with 10 bases between them. The CDR3 reads CASKNRATDTQYF. Here the CDR3 DNA reads TGTGCCAGCAAGAACAGGGCCACAGATACGCAGTATTTT.

The chain is built from TRBV5-6 and TRBJ1-1; the match to TRBD1 covers 8 bases. The germline gives CDR1 SGHDT, CDR2 YYEEEE. V lost 2 bases and J lost 5; bases outside the gene matches: 2. The CDR3 is 13 residues long. The CDR3 reads CASSLQGGTEAFF. The CDR3 nucleotides read TGTGCCAGCAGCTTACAGGGGGGAACTGAAGCTTTCTTT.

The J gene is TRBJ2-3, the V gene TRBV12-3 or TRBV12-4; no clear D. V lost 6 bases, J lost 6 bases, and 10 bases lay in between. The CDR3 runs to 12 residues. The CDR3 spells CASRISSDTQYF. The CDR3, as DNA: TGTGCCAGCAGAATTAGTTCTGATACGCAGTATTTT.

This chain joins TRBV30 and TRBJ2-7; D possibly corresponds to TRBD2 (7 bases). Germline V lookup: CDR1 GTSNPN, CDR2 SVGIG (reference sequence). The CDR3 runs 12 residues. Deletions cut 1 base from V and 7 bases from J, with 11 bases between. The CDR3 bases are TGTGCCTGGAGTGGGGGGGGCTGGGAGCAGTACTTC. Its translation is CAWSGGGWEQYF.

The chain recombines TRBV9 with TRBJ1-1; TRBD1 aligns across 9 bases. Unmatched junction bases numbered 12, after V lost 0 bases and J lost 6 bases. CDR3 length: 17 residues. CDR1 is SGDLS and CDR2 is YYNGEE in the germline V gene. The CDR3 coding sequence is TGTGCCAGCAGCGTAGGTGTTGAACCGGGACAGGGTTCTGAAGCTTTCTTT. This codes for CASSVGVEPGQGSEAFF.

The V and J genes are TRBV18 and TRBJ2-7; possibly TRBD1 for D (6 bases). Trimming shortened V by 6 bases and J by 0 bases, and 15 bases separated the two germline ends. Germline CDR1 reads KGHSH; CDR2 reads LQKENI. CDR3 size: 15 residues. DNA for the CDR3: TGTGCCAGCTCCCATCTGACAGGACTCTCCTACGAGCAGTACTTC. Protein: CASSHLTGLSYEQYF. The full variable domain, its missing parts supplied by reference TRBV18 and TRBJ2-7, is NAGVMQNPRHLVRRRGQEARLRCSPMKGHSHVYWYRQLPEEGLKFMVYLQKENIIDESGMPKERFSAEFPKEGPSILRIQQVVRGDSAAYFCASSHLTGLSYEQYFGPGTRLTVT.

In this sample, this clone turned up a few times. The chain combines TRBV29-1 with TRBJ1-2; tentatively, D is TRBD1 (5 bases). Germline CDR1 and CDR2: SQVTM and ANQGSEA. The CDR3 has 12 residues. The ends were cut back, 5 bases at V and 3 bases at J, with 10 bases in the middle. The CDR3 nucleotides are TGCAGCGTTTCGCAGGGCGACTATGGCTACACCTTC. Translation: CSVSQGDYGYTF.

The chain carries TRBV11-2 and TRBJ1-4; perhaps TRBD1 as D (6 bases). The germline V and J ends were trimmed by 5 bases and 8 bases, with 15 bases remaining between them. Germline CDR1 SGHAT, CDR2 FQNNGV. The CDR3 has 14 residues. Here the CDR3 reads CASSVRGGREKLFF. DNA of the CDR3: TGTGCCAGCAGCGTTCGCGGGGGGCGGGAAAAACTGTTTTTT.

The chain combines TRBV11-2 with TRBJ2-2; TRBD2 matches at 10 bases. The trim removed 5 bases at V and 1 base at J, leaving 7 bases unmatched. Looked up from germline, CDR1 is SGHAT and CDR2 is FQNNGV. There are 17 residues in the CDR3. The CDR3 region has the DNA TGTGCCAGCAGCATCCATAGCGGGGGGCAGAACACCGGGGAGCTGTTTTTT. Protein sequence: CASSIHSGGQNTGELFF.

The chain links TRBV7-9 to TRBJ2-3; tentatively, D is TRBD1 (6 bases). The germline V gene has CDR1 SEHNR and CDR2 FQNEAQ (reference sequence). The V end was cut by 3 bases, the J end by 2 bases, with 12 bases between. The CDR3 is 15 residues long. The CDR3 is CASSFRDINTDTQYF. DNA for the CDR3: TGTGCCAGCAGCTTCCGGGACATCAACACAGATACGCAGTATTTT.

The chain employs TRBV6-1 and TRBJ1-1; possibly TRBD1 for D (6 bases). CDR1 is MNHNS, CDR2 SASEGT, per germline. This CDR3 region has 13 residues. Trimming took 2 bases from V and 5 from J, leaving 9 bases between them. CDR3 loop: CASSETGRTEAFF. The CDR3 DNA follows: TGTGCCAGCAGTGAAACAGGGCGGACTGAAGCTTTCTTT.

The chain recombines TRBV11-2 with TRBJ1-2, with a possible D match to TRBD1 (5 bases). The V gene's germline CDR1 is SGHAT and CDR2 FQNNGV. CDR3 length: 16 amino acids. V lost 4 bases, J lost 8 bases, and 23 bases lay in between. CDR3: CASSSRAFGGAQGYTF. The CDR3 nucleotides are TGTGCCAGCAGCTCTAGGGCTTTCGGAGGGGCCCAGGGCTACACCTTC. The full variable domain, its missing parts supplied by reference TRBV11-2 and TRBJ1-2, is EAGVAQSPRYKIIEKRQSVAFWCNPISGHATLYWYQQILGQGPKLLIQFQNNGVVDDSQLPKDRFSAERLKGVDSTLKIQPAKLEDSAVYLCASSSRAFGGAQGYTFGSGTRLTVV.